These 6 T cell receptor beta chains originate from one sample sequenced in a study of tissue T cells after allogeneic stem cell transplantation. Some clones are missing from TCRdb's copy, which holds only in-frame ones; the method was immunoSEQ multiplex PCR. The sample contains more than 40,000 clones, approximately 70% of which appear only once. The sequenced sample was sorted cells pooled from one or two spleens. These receptors were taken from a pool of C57BL/6 mice in good health.

In the case of this clone: Genes and germline come from the mouse. The CDR3 extends 1 residue past the end of the read, so its final part is completed from the germline J gene. This rearrangement joins TRBV5 to TRBJ2-4; 9 positions match TRBD1. After removal of 2 bases from V and 6 bases from J, the junction contained 3 bases not matched to a gene. Germline CDR1 is LGHNA and CDR2 is YNLKQL (reference sequence). The CDR3 is 14 residues long. The CDR3 protein is CASSQYRGRNTLYF. CDR3 bases read: TGTGCCAGCAGCCAATACAGGGGGCGGAACACCTTGTAC.

This clone has more than one count but fewer than ten. The gene names given are mouse names. CDR3 bases read: TGTGCCAGCTCTCTCGAGCCAACCAACGAAAGATTATTT. This sequence encodes CASSLEPTNERLF. The complete CDR3 reads CASSLEPTNERLFF. This sequence joins TRBV12-1 and TRBJ1-4; D gene ambiguous. The read ends 1 residue shy of where the CDR3 ends; the end is completed using the germline J gene. Germline values: CDR1 SGHSN, CDR2 HYEKVE. The V gene lost 0 bases and the J gene lost 3 bases, with 7 bases spanning the gap. CDR3 size: 14 residues.

Points on this clone: Germline and genes: mouse. The sequenced fragment ends 1 residue before the CDR3 boundary, so the rest is inferred from the germline J gene. This rearrangement joins TRBV5 to TRBJ2-4, with TRBD1 matching over 7 bases. This CDR3 spans 15 amino acids. V was pared by 0 bases and J by 4 bases, with 4 bases of the junction left unmatched. In germline, CDR1 is LGHNA, CDR2 YNLKQL (reference sequence). The CDR3 protein is CASSQEGQRENTLYF. CDR3 DNA (partial): TGTGCCAGCAGCCAAGAGGGACAGAGGGAAAACACCTTGTAC.

A note on this clone: Mouse germline and gene names are used. The read terminates 1 residue before the CDR3 end, so the remaining end is supplied by the germline J gene. This rearrangement joins TRBV13-1 to TRBJ1-3, with TRBD1 matching 8 bases. This CDR3 spans 15 amino acids. The germline V gene encodes CDR1 NSHNY and CDR2 SYGAGN. With V trimmed by 4 bases and J by 0 bases, 3 bases remained unmatched. The CDR3 here is CASSWDRTSGNTLYF. The part of the CDR3 DNA that was read is TGTGCCAGCAGTTGGGACAGGACTTCTGGAAATACGCTCTAT.

Worth noting for this clone: The genes and germline here are from mouse. The CDR3 is cut off 1 residue early in the read; its end comes from the germline J gene. Other DNA sequences from this sample encode an identical CDR3 as well. The chain has TRBV5 and TRBJ2-7; no definite D call. CDR1 is LGHNA and CDR2 is YNLKQL in the germline V gene (reference sequence). V was shortened by 1 base and J by 2 bases, with 3 bases between the two germline ends. CDR3 size: 12 residues. The CDR3 here is CASSQGAYEQYF. The covered CDR3 bases are TGTGCCAGCAGCCAAGGGGCCTATGAACAGTAC.

This clone occurred a few times. Gene names refer to mouse genes. The read terminates 1 residue before the CDR3 end, so the remaining end is supplied by the germline J gene. The V and J genes are TRBV31 and TRBJ1-3; D unresolved. The CDR3 extends over 14 amino acids. V lost 0 bases and J lost 2, with 8 bases in between. Germline CDR1 GKSSPN, CDR2 SITVG. Here the CDR3 reads CAWSLRGTGNTLYF. The DNA read from the CDR3 is TGTGCCTGGAGTCTTCGGGGTACTGGAAATACGCTCTAT.